Each of the 24 T cell receptor beta chains below was sequenced from the same sample in a study of blood T cell repertoires in COVID-19. This table comes from immunoSEQ multiplex PCR, and its TCRdb copy is limited to in-frame clones, with some not included. The sample lists about 110,000 clones; 70% to 85% were seen once. Sequenced input: peripheral blood. These receptor sequences come from a man between 65 and 85 years old with active or convalescent COVID-19.

The chain is built from TRBV28 and TRBJ2-1; 8 bases match TRBD2. V dropped 7 bases and J dropped 10; count of bases not matched to a gene: 15. The CDR3 runs 15 residues. The V gene's germline CDR1 is MDHEN and CDR2 SYDVKM. The CDR3 loop is CASTQRRAGGNEQFF. DNA for the CDR3: TGTGCCAGCACCCAGCGGAGGGCGGGAGGAAACGAGCAGTTCTTC.

This clone was observed a few times. The V and J genes are TRBV6-5 and TRBJ1-6; the D is unclear. V dropped 6 bases and J dropped 4 bases, with 13 bases sitting between them. Per the germline V gene, CDR1 is MNHEY and CDR2 is SVGAGI. This CDR3 has 15 amino acids. The CDR3 nucleotides read TGTGCCAGCAGGGGCCCCGATTGGTATAATTCACCCCTCCACTTT. Protein sequence: CASRGPDWYNSPLHF.

CDR3 sequence reads: CASSAFPLRDGTDTQYF. CDR3 nucleotide sequence: TGTGCCAGCAGCGCTTTCCCTCTGCGGGACGGCACAGATACGCAGTATTTT. The chain uses TRBV6-4 and TRBJ2-3; D is perhaps TRBD2 (6 bases). From germline, CDR1 is MRHNA and CDR2 SNTAGT. V dropped 6 bases and J dropped 1 base, with 20 bases sitting between them. This CDR3 contains 17 residues.

CDR3 in DNA: TGTGCCAGCAGCGGACTTTTACAGGGTAAAGAGACCCAGTACTTC. Its translation: CASSGLLQGKETQYF. The genes are TRBV5-5 and TRBJ2-5; D is perhaps TRBD1 (6 bases). Trimming stripped 4 bases from V and 3 bases from J, with 16 bases between. CDR1 is SGHKS and CDR2 is YYEKEE in the germline V gene (reference sequence). The CDR3 consists of 15 residues.

The table lists this clone with a few counts. This sample includes further DNA sequences coding for the same CDR3. J is TRBJ1-1 and V is TRBV18; TRBD1 is a possible D gene (6 bases). From germline, CDR1 is KGHSH and CDR2 LQKENI. This CDR3 comprises 14 residues. Trimming took off 3 bases at V and 2 bases at J, with 10 bases between the two ends. The CDR3 loop is CASSPRQENTEAFF. The CDR3 DNA reads TGTGCCAGCTCACCCAGACAGGAAAACACTGAAGCTTTCTTT.

This clone is judged large. The gene calls are TRBV15 and TRBJ2-2; D call uncertain. The V gene lost 2 bases and the J gene lost 6 bases, with 7 bases spanning the gap. This CDR3 region has 13 residues. Germline V CDR1 and CDR2: LNHNV, YYDKDF (reference sequence). CDR3 residues: CATSRRGAGELFF. The CDR3 nucleotides are TGTGCCACCAGCAGAAGAGGCGCCGGGGAGCTGTTTTTT.

The genes are TRBV18 and TRBJ1-4; a weak D match, TRBD1 (6 bases). The CDR3 sequence is 14 residues long. The germline CDR1 and CDR2 sequences are KGHSH and LQKENI. V shed 3 bases and J shed 7 bases, with 12 bases lying between them. In DNA form, the CDR3 reads TGTGCCAGCTCACCCGAAGGGGGTGGTGAAAAACTGTTTTTT. It encodes CASSPEGGGEKLFF.

This chain uses TRBV5-1 with TRBJ1-3; D is perhaps TRBD1 (5 bases). CDR1 is SGHRS, CDR2 YFSETQ, per germline. This CDR3 is 16 amino acids long. Trimming removed 0 bases at V and 3 bases at J, with 13 bases between. The CDR3 DNA follows: TGCGCCAGCAGCTTGGGTGCAGGGTCCGGTGGAAACACCATATATTTT. Encoded protein: CASSLGAGSGGNTIYF.

V usage is TRBV7-8 and J usage is TRBJ2-7, with 7 bases aligning to TRBD1. Germline values: CDR1 SGHVS, CDR2 FQNEAQ. Trimming removed 5 bases from V and 0 bases from J; junction bases left unmatched: 7. The CDR3 is 15 residues long. This chain's CDR3 is CASSRTGESSYEQYF. The CDR3 nucleotides are TGTGCCAGCAGCCGTACAGGGGAAAGCTCCTACGAGCAGTACTTC.

J is TRBJ1-1 and V is TRBV11-2, with TRBD1 as a possible D gene (6 bases). V was cut by 3 bases and J by 4 bases, with 12 bases left in between. Looked up from germline, CDR1 is SGHAT and CDR2 is FQNNGV. This CDR3 has 14 residues. CDR3 in DNA: TGTGCCAGCAGCTTTGGCAGGGGTGTCACTGAAGCTTTCTTT. Residues: CASSFGRGVTEAFF.

The chain is built from TRBV9 and TRBJ2-2; TRBD1 agrees at 8 bases. CDR3 length equals 16 residues. Losses at the gene ends were 0 bases for V and 3 bases for J; bases not matched to a gene: 4. Germline V gene sequence: CDR1 SGDLS, CDR2 YYNGEE. The CDR3 reads CASSVAPGGDTGELFF. The DNA of the CDR3 is TGTGCCAGCAGCGTAGCCCCAGGGGGCGACACCGGGGAGCTGTTTTTT.

The table lists this clone with a count of one. The gene calls are TRBV9 and TRBJ1-4, with 9 bases lining up with TRBD1. This CDR3 is 18 amino acids long. Germline values: CDR1 SGDLS, CDR2 YYNGEE. V gave up 0 bases and J gave up 7 bases; unmatched junction bases: 13. This CDR3 is CASSVALSSGTGIEKLFF. DNA of the CDR3: TGTGCCAGCAGCGTAGCTTTATCATCCGGGACAGGGATTGAAAAACTGTTTTTT.

The J gene is TRBJ1-1, the V gene TRBV6-1; no clear D. Germline CDR1 reads MNHNS; CDR2 reads SASEGT. This CDR3 contains 13 residues. V was pared by 3 bases and J by 2 bases, with 7 bases between. DNA for the CDR3: TGTGCCAGCAGTGAGACGGGAAACACTGAAGCTTTCTTT. It is translated as CASSETGNTEAFF.

This chain links TRBV9 with TRBJ1-2; 9 bases line up with TRBD1. The CDR3 covers 14 residues. The V segment lost 2 bases and the J segment 8 bases; nucleotides outside the gene matches: 7. Germline lookup yields CDR1 SGDLS and CDR2 YYNGEE. The CDR3 protein is CASSVGQGQVGYTF. DNA of the CDR3: TGTGCCAGCAGCGTCGGACAGGGGCAGGTCGGCTACACCTTC.

This chain uses TRBV18 with TRBJ1-2; D unresolved. Trimming removed 2 bases at V and 5 bases at J, with 9 bases between. Germline loops: CDR1 KGHSH, CDR2 LQKENI. This CDR3 contains 13 residues. CDR3 sequence (DNA): TGTGCCAGCTCACCAAGAAAGGAGTATGGCTACACCTTC. The encoded protein is CASSPRKEYGYTF. Full variable domain (missing parts from reference TRBV18 and TRBJ1-2): NAGVMQNPRHLVRRRGQEARLRCSPMKGHSHVYWYRQLPEEGLKFMVYLQKENIIDESGMPKERFSAEFPKEGPSILRIQQVVRGDSAAYFCASSPRKEYGYTFGSGTRLTVV.

As for this clone: The same CDR3 arises from other DNA sequences in this sample as well. The rearrangement uses TRBV11-2 and TRBJ2-5; tentatively, D is TRBD1 (6 bases). V lost 0 bases, J lost 2 bases, and 10 bases lay in between. The CDR3 has 15 residues. The V gene's germline CDR1 is SGHAT and CDR2 FQNNGV. CDR3 coding DNA: TGTGCCAGCAGCTTAGACAGGGGAACACAAGAGACCCAGTACTTC. It translates to CASSLDRGTQETQYF.

The chain uses TRBV28 and TRBJ1-5; TRBD1 agrees at 7 bases. The CDR3 is made up of 16 amino acids. Germline trimming cut 3 bases from V and 2 bases from J; bases unmatched to any gene: 7. In germline, CDR1 is MDHEN, CDR2 SYDVKM. CDR3 DNA sequence: TGTGCCAGCAGTTTCTATACAGGGGTGCGCAATCAGCCCCAGCATTTT. Translating it yields CASSFYTGVRNQPQHF. The whole variable domain, remainder taken from reference TRBV28 and TRBJ1-5, is DVKVTQSSRYLVKRTGEKVFLECVQDMDHENMFWYRQDPGLGLRLIYFSYDVKMKEKGDIPEGYSVSREKKERFSLILESASTNQTSMYLCASSFYTGVRNQPQHFGDGTRLSIL.

This rearrangement joins TRBV28 to TRBJ1-2; D perhaps matches TRBD1 (5 bases). The length of the CDR3 is 12 residues. Trimming removed 7 bases from V and 7 bases from J, with 13 bases in between. CDR1 and CDR2 from the germline V gene are MDHEN and SYDVKM. DNA for the CDR3: TGTGCCAGCAATGAACTCAGGGCTGGCTACACCTTC. Translation: CASNELRAGYTF.

The genes are TRBV6-5 and TRBJ2-7, with a tentative D call TRBD1 (7 bases). The germline V gene encodes CDR1 MNHEY and CDR2 SVGAGI. Deletions cut 5 bases from V and 0 bases from J, with 11 bases between. CDR3 length: 14 amino acids. The DNA of the CDR3 is TGTGCCAGCAGTCGCCAGGGGGGCTCCTACGAGCAGTACTTC. Translated, it gives CASSRQGGSYEQYF.

The gene calls are TRBV28 and TRBJ2-7; 12 positions match TRBD1. The CDR3 has 16 residues. Germline V lookup: CDR1 MDHEN, CDR2 SYDVKM. The V segment lost 4 bases and the J segment 4 bases; nucleotides outside the gene matches: 8. CDR3 protein: CASSSPGQGAGYEQYF. CDR3 coding DNA: TGTGCCAGCAGTTCTCCGGGACAGGGGGCGGGATACGAGCAGTACTTC.

The chain links TRBV9 to TRBJ2-6; D not certain. The V end lost 0 bases, the J end lost 0 bases, and 4 bases lay between the germline ends. This CDR3 has 15 residues. The germline V gene encodes CDR1 SGDLS and CDR2 YYNGEE. The DNA of the CDR3 is TGTGCCAGCAGCGTAGGTAGCTCTGGGGCCAACGTCCTGACTTTC. Translated, it gives CASSVGSSGANVLTF.

This clone was recorded only once. The gene calls are TRBV5-5 and TRBJ1-2; D uncertain. The V gene lost 4 bases and the J gene lost 4 bases, with 8 bases spanning the gap. Per germline, CDR1 SGHKS and CDR2 YYEKEE (reference sequence). The CDR3 totals 12 residues. This chain's CDR3 is CASSEEFYGYTF. CDR3 coding DNA: TGTGCCAGCAGCGAGGAGTTCTATGGCTACACCTTC. Full variable domain (remainder filled in from reference TRBV5-5 and TRBJ1-2): DAGVTQSPTHLIKTRGQQVTLRCSPISGHKSVSWYQQVLGQGPQFIFQYYEKEERGRGNFPDRFSARQFPNYSSELNVNALLLGDSALYLCASSEEFYGYTFGSGTRLTVV.

The chain is built from TRBV6-1 and TRBJ1-2, with D perhaps matching TRBD1 (6 bases). The germline V gene encodes CDR1 MNHNS and CDR2 SASEGT. Trimming cost V 1 base and J 7 bases, with 13 bases left between them. This CDR3 has 14 amino acids. CDR3: CASSEGLTGGGYTF. The DNA for the CDR3 is TGTGCCAGCAGTGAAGGGTTGACAGGTGGTGGCTACACCTTC.

This rearrangement joins TRBV28 to TRBJ1-2; perhaps TRBD1 as D (5 bases). V lost 6 bases to trimming and J lost 1 base, with 9 bases between them. From germline, CDR1 is MDHEN and CDR2 SYDVKM. The CDR3 is 13 amino acids. CDR3 sequence (DNA): TGTGCCAGCAGGCCGGACAATAACTATGGCTACACCTTC. Its protein product is CASRPDNNYGYTF.